The rows below give T cell receptor beta chains drawn from one sample of a study of blood T cell repertoires in COVID-19. Sequenced by immunoSEQ multiplex PCR; TCRdb stores in-frame clones only, minus some. The sample records over 150,000 clones, around 90% being singletons. Sequences were obtained from peripheral blood. The receptor set was obtained from a man aged 50 to 59 who had recovered from COVID-19. CDR3s include the opening cysteine and the closing phenylalanine or tryptophan. D genes are given only for firm matches. Clone size is not always given. Where it is, it says once, few, many or a class for expanded clones.

V gene	D gene	clone size	J gene	CDR3 DNA	CDR3 protein
TRBV4-3	NA	NA	TRBJ2-1	TGCGCCAGCAGCCAAGGAGTTTTTTGGGGGGGGGCCGATGAGCAGTTCTTC	CASSQGVFWGGADEQFF
TRBV7-8	TRBD1	NA	TRBJ1-6	TGTGCCAGCAGCAGACAGGGGGCCGGTAATTCACCCCTCCACTTT	CASSRQGAGNSPLHF
TRBV7-3	NA	NA	TRBJ2-5	TGTGCCAGCAGCTTATCTCCCCAAGAGACCCAGTACTTC	CASSLSPQETQYF
TRBV7-6	TRBD2	NA	TRBJ2-7	TGTGCCAGCAGCTTACTAGCGGGGGGCTTTGACGCGTACGAGCAGTACTTC	CASSLLAGGFDAYEQYF
TRBV10-3	NA	few	TRBJ1-1	TGTGCCATCAGTGATGAGGACAGCCGTACTGAAGCTTTCTTT	CAISDEDSRTEAFF
TRBV12-3/TRBV12-4	NA	NA	TRBJ2-1	TGTGCCAGCAGTTTGGGTCTACGGACAGTGCAGTTCTTC	CASSLGLRTVQFF
TRBV7-8	TRBD2	few	TRBJ2-7	TGTGCCAGCAGCTTACCTCCGGCTAGCGGGAGTATCTACGAGCAGTACTTC	CASSLPPASGSIYEQYF
TRBV7-2	TRBD2	NA	TRBJ2-1	TGTGCCAGCAGCATGGGACTAGGAGGGGGTGAGCAGTTCTTC	CASSMGLGGGEQFF
TRBV6-2/TRBV6-3	TRBD2	NA	TRBJ2-7	TGTGCCAGCAGTTACCGACCTAGCGGGAGGGCCTACGAGCAGTACTTC	CASSYRPSGRAYEQYF
TRBV5-6	NA	NA	TRBJ1-1	TGTGCCAGCAGCTTGGCCCAGGGCAGGAACACTGAAGCTTTCTTT	CASSLAQGRNTEAFF
TRBV9	NA	NA	TRBJ1-4	TGTGCCAGCAGTGTCGGTGCAACTAATGAAAAACTGTTTTTT	CASSVGATNEKLFF
TRBV5-1	TRBD1	NA	TRBJ1-2	TGCGCCAGCAGCCCTGACAGGGCCTATGGCTACACCTTC	CASSPDRAYGYTF
TRBV6-5	NA	once	TRBJ2-7	TGTGCCAGCAGTAGAACAGACAGATACGAGCAGTACTTC	CASSRTDRYEQYF
TRBV7-9	TRBD1	NA	TRBJ1-4	TGTGCCAGCAGCTTACCCGGGACAGGGGATGAAAAACTGTTTTTT	CASSLPGTGDEKLFF
TRBV2	NA	NA	TRBJ1-4	TGTGCCAGCAGCCGGTGGGGCTCAACTAATGAAAAACTGTTTTTT	CASSRWGSTNEKLFF
TRBV18	TRBD2	few	TRBJ2-3	TGTGCCAGCTCACCAACGAGCGGGGGAACAGATACGCAGTATTTT	CASSPTSGGTDTQYF
TRBV7-8	TRBD1	few	TRBJ1-2	TGTGCCAGCAGCTTAAGGCGGACAGGAGCTAACTATGGCTACACCTTC	CASSLRRTGANYGYTF
TRBV4-3	TRBD1	NA	TRBJ1-4	TGCGCCAGCAGCGACAGGGTAGGTGAAAAACTGTTTTTT	CASSDRVGEKLFF
TRBV5-8	TRBD1	few	TRBJ2-7	TGTGCCAGCAGCTTGGCCGGGACAGGGTCAAACGAGCAGTACTTC	CASSLAGTGSNEQYF
TRBV11-2	NA	NA	TRBJ2-1	TGTGCCAGCAGCCATTACAATGAGCAGTTCTTC	CASSHYNEQFF
TRBV18	TRBD2	NA	TRBJ2-2	TGTGCCAGCTCACCTTTCGCGGGGGGTACGAACACCGGGGAGCTGTTTTTT	CASSPFAGGTNTGELFF
TRBV19	TRBD1	NA	TRBJ1-1	TGTGCCAGTTGGAATAACAGGGGTACTACTGAAGCTTTCTTT	CASWNNRGTTEAFF
TRBV19	TRBD2	NA	TRBJ2-1	TGTGCCAGTAGGGGGAGGGACCGCTACAATGAGCAGTTCTTC	CASRGRDRYNEQFF
TRBV6-5	TRBD1	NA	TRBJ1-6	TGTGCCAGCAGTTACGTTCAGGGGGCAAATTCACCCCTCCACTTT	CASSYVQGANSPLHF
TRBV2	NA	NA	TRBJ2-7	TGTGCCAGCAGTGAAGGCCTAATAGGGGGCTACGAGCAGTACTTC	CASSEGLIGGYEQYF
TRBV28	TRBD1	once	TRBJ1-2	TGTGCCAGCAGTACCTCCGGGACAGGCACAACACTCTATGGCTACACCTTC	CASSTSGTGTTLYGYTF
TRBV2	NA	NA	TRBJ1-6	TGTGCCAGCAAGAGGGATAACTCCGGACGATCACCCCTCCACTTT	CASKRDNSGRSPLHF
TRBV5-1	NA	NA	TRBJ1-1	TGCGCCAGCAGCTTGGGGCACCTTCGGGACACTGAAGCTTTCTTT	CASSLGHLRDTEAFF
TRBV30	NA	NA	TRBJ1-3	TGTGCCTGGAGTACCCCCCGAGGCTCTGGAAACACCATATATTTT	CAWSTPRGSGNTIYF
TRBV14	TRBD2	NA	TRBJ2-1	TGTGCCAGCAGCCAAGATCTGCTAGCGGGAGGCAATGAGCAGTTCTTC	CASSQDLLAGGNEQFF
TRBV27	NA	NA	TRBJ1-6	TGTGCCAGCAGTCCACAGGGAAATAATTCACCCCTCCACTTT	CASSPQGNNSPLHF
TRBV9	TRBD2	NA	TRBJ2-5	TGTGCCAGCAGTGTGGCCCCAAGCGGGGCAGGAGAGACCCAGTACTTC	CASSVAPSGAGETQYF
TRBV7-2	TRBD1	NA	TRBJ2-7	TGTGCCAGCAGCCAGGACAGGAGCTCCTACGAGCAGTACTTC	CASSQDRSSYEQYF
TRBV7-2	NA	NA	TRBJ2-7	TGTGCCAGCAGCCGCACAGGGGGGGCTATCTACGAGCAGTACTTC	CASSRTGGAIYEQYF
TRBV7-8	TRBD1	NA	TRBJ1-4	TGTGCCAGCAGCCCTTGGGACAGGGGGAATGAAAAACTGTTTTTT	CASSPWDRGNEKLFF
TRBV7-2	TRBD2	NA	TRBJ2-2	TGTGCCAGCAGCTCCCAACTAGCGGTGAACACCGGGGAGCTGTTTTTT	CASSSQLAVNTGELFF
TRBV5-5	NA	NA	TRBJ1-5	TGTGCCAGCAGCACCCTCGGGGGGCAAGGTAGCAATCAGCCCCAGCATTTT	CASSTLGGQGSNQPQHF